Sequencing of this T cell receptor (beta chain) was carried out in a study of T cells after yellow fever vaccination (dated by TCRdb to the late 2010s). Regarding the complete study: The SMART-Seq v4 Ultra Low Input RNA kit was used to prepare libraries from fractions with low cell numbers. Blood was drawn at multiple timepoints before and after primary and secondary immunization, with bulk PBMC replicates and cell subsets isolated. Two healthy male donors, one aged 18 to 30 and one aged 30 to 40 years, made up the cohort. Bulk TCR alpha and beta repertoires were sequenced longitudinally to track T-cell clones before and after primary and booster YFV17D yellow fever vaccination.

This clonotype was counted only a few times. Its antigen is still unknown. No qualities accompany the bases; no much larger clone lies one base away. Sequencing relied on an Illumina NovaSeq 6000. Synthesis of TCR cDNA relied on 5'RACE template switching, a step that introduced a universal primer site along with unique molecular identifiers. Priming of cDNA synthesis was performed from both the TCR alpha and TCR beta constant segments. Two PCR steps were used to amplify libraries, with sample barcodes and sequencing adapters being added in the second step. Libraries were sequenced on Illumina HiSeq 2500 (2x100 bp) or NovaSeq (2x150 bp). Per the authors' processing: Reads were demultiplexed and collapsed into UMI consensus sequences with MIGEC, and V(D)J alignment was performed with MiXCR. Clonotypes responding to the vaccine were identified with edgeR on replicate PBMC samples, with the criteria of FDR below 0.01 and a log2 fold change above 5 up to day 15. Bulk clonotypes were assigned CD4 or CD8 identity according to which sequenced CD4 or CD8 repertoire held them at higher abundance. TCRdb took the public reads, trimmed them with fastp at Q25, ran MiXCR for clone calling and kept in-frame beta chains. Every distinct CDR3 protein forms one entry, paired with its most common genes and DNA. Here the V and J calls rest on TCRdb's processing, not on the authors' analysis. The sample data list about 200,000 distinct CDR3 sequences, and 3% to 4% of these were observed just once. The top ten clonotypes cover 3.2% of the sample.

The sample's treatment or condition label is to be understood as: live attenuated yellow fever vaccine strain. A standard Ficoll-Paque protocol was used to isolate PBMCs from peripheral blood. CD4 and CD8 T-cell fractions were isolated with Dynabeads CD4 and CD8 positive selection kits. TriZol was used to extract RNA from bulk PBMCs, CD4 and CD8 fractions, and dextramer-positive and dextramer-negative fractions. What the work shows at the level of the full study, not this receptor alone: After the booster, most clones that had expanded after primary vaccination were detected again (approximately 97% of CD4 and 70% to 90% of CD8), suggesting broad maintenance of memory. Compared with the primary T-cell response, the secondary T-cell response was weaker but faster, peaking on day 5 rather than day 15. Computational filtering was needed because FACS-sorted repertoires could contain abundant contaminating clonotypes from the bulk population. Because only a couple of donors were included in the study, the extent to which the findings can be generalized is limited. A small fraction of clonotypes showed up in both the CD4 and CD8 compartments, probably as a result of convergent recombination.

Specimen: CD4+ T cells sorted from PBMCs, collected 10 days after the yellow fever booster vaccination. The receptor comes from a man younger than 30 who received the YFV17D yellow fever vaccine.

In nucleotides, the sequence is TGTGCCAGCAGCCAAGAGGTCCGGCGGGGCTCCTACAATGAGCAGTTCTTC. Translation gives CASSQEVRRGSYNEQFF. Recombination linked TRBV3-1 to TRBJ2-1; TRBD2 is perhaps the D gene, given 6 matching bases. CDR1 and CDR2 (LGHDT, YNNKEL) derive from the germline V gene (reference sequence). Cut back by 0 bases and 0 bases, the V and J ends lie 12 bases apart. The CDR3 spans 17 residues, from the cysteine through the phenylalanine. CDR3 DNA only is kept here, 51 bases in frame from base 1.